This entry concerns a single T cell receptor beta chain. What it binds is unknown. V gave up 2 bases and J gave up 8 bases; unmatched junction bases: 5. The CDR3 spans 14 residues. CDR1 and CDR2 (germline): ENHRY, SYGVKD. This sample was taken from a study of cytomegalovirus exposure and HLA in healthy donors. Study-level points and caveats: DRB1 showed the most TCR associations and HLA-C the fewest in a later analysis, as rates varied by HLA locus. Published work reported that the classifier diagnosed cytomegalovirus status with high specificity and sensitivity. Exclusion applied to some V segments, including TRBV6-2 and TRBV6-3, as they were indistinguishable. In a later analysis, a missense DCLRE1C variant was linked to TCR beta V- and J-gene trimming.

The PCR used 60 Vbeta and 13 Jbeta primers. Libraries were prepared by immunoSEQ multiplex PCR; TCRdb keeps only in-frame clonotypes and omits some of them. The data contain about 72,000 clones, roughly four fifths of them singletons. V gene TRBV10-3 combines with J gene TRBJ1-1; 10 bases are shared with TRBD1. The receptor was derived from a human donor in good health. Sample: PBMCs. The CDR3 sequence is CAISERQGAEEAFF. The DNA for the CDR3 is TGTGCCATCAGTGAGCGACAGGGGGCAGAAGAAGCTTTCTTT.